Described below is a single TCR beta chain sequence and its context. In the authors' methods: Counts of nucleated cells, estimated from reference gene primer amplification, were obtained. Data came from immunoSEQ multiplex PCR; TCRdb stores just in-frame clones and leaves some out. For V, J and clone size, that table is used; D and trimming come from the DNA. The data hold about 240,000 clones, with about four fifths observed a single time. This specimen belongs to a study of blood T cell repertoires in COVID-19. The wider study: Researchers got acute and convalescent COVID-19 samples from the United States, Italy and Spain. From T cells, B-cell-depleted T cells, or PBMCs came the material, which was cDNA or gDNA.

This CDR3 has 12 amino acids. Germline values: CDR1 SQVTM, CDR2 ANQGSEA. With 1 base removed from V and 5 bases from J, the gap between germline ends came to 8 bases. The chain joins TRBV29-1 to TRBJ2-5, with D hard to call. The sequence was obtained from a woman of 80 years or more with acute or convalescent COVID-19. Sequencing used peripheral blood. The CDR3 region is CSVEGPGETQYF. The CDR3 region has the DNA TGCAGCGTTGAAGGGCCCGGGGAGACCCAGTACTTC.